The source of this T cell receptor beta chain is a study of blood T cell repertoires in COVID-19. Across the study: From the United States, Italy and Spain came samples of acute and convalescent COVID-19. From T cells, B-cell-depleted T cells, or PBMCs came the material, which was cDNA or gDNA.

Original processing methods: Nucleated cell counts were estimated from reference gene primer amplification. Method: immunoSEQ multiplex PCR; TCRdb's copy keeps in-frame clones and lacks some. V and J calls and clone size are as listed in that table; D and trimming were resolved from the DNA. The sample consists of 99,000 or so clones, around nine tenths of them appearing once. This TCR derives from a human donor in a cohort sampled during active COVID-19. The sequencing sample was made of peripheral blood.

The CDR3 DNA reads as TGCGCCAGCAGAATCAGCGGGGGGAGCTCCTACAATGAGCAGTTCTTC. The encoded protein is CASRISGGSSYNEQFF. The genes are TRBV10-2 and TRBJ2-1, with TRBD2 identical over 9 bases. Per germline, CDR1 WSHSY and CDR2 SAAADI. V lost 6 bases, J lost 0 bases, and 6 bases stayed unmatched. The CDR3 has 16 amino acids.